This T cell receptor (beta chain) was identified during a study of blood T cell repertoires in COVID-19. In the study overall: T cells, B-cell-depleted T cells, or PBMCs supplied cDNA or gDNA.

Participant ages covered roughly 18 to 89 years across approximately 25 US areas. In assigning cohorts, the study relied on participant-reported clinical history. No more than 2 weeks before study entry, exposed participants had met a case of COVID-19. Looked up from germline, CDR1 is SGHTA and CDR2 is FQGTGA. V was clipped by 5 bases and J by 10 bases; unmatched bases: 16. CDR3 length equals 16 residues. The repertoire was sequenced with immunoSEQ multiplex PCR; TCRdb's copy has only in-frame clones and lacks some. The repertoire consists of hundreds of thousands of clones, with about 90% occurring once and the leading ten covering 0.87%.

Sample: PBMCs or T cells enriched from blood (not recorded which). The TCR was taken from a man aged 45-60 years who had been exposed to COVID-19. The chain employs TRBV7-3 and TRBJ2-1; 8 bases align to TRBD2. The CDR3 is CASSPQLPGLGGEQFF. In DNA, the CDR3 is TGTGCCAGCAGCCCACAGCTCCCGGGACTAGGCGGCGAGCAGTTCTTC.